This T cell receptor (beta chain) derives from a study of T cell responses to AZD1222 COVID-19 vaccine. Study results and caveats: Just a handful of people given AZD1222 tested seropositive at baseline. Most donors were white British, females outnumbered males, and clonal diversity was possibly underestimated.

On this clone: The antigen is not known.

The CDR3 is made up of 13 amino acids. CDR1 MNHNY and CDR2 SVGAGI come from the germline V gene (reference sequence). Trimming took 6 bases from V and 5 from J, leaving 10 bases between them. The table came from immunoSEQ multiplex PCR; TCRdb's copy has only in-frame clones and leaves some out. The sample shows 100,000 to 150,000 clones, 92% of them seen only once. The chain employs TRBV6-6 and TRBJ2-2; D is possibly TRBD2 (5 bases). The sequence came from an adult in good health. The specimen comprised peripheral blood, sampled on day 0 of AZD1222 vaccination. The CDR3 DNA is TGTGCCAGCAGACTTGGCGGGACCGGGGAGCTGTTTTTT. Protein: CASRLGGTGELFF.